This TCR beta chain was documented in a study of Ad26.COV2.S vaccination and SARS-CoV-2 variants. Treatment indicated: over 15 received Ad26.COV2.S at low or high dose, single or two shots; 5 received placebo; per-sample allocation not given. Specimen acquisition occurred on day 63 following the initial vaccine or placebo injection. This adult donor, from Boston, was 18-55 years old. This clone showed up just a few times. The table came from immunoSEQ multiplex PCR; TCRdb's copy has only in-frame clones and leaves some out. Here the sample spans some 340,000 clones, just under 85% being singletons. This TCR was sampled from a person between 18 and 59 years old who received the Ad26.COV2.S COVID-19 vaccine or a placebo. Sample: peripheral blood, taken in a trial of Ad26.COV2.S vaccine versus placebo.

The CDR3: CASRAANSDNSPLHF. CDR3 in DNA: TGCGCCAGCAGAGCGGCGAACAGTGATAATTCACCCCTCCACTTT. The chain is built from TRBV5-1 and TRBJ1-6, with D uncertain. Germline V gene data show CDR1 as SGHRS and CDR2 as YFSETQ. The CDR3 is 15 amino acids. The V end lost 5 bases, the J end lost 5 bases, and 14 bases lay between the germline ends.